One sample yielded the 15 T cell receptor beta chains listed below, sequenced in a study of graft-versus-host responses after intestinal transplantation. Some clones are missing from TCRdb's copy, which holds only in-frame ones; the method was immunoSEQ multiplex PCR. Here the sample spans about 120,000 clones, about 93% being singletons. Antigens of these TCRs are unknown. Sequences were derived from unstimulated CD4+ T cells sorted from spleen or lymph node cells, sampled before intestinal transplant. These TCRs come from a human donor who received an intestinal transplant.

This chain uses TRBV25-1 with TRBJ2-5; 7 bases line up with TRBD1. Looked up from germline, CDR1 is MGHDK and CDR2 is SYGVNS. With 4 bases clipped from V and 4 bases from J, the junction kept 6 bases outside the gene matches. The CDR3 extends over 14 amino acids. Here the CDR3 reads CASSVAGGRETQYF. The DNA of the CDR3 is TGTGCCAGCAGTGTGGCAGGGGGACGAGAGACCCAGTACTTC.

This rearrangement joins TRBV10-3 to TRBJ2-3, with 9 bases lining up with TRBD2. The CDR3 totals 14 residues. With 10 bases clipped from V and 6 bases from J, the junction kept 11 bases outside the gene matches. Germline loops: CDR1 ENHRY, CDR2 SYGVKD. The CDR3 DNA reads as TGTGCCACGACTAGCGGCCACGGTATGGATACGCAGTATTTT. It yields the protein CATTSGHGMDTQYF.

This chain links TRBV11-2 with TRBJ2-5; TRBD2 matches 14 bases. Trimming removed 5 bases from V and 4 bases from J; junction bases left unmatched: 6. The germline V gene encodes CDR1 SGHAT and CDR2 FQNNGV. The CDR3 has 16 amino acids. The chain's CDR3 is CASSGPGTSGRETQYF. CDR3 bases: TGTGCCAGCAGCGGCCCCGGGACTAGCGGGAGAGAGACCCAGTACTTC.

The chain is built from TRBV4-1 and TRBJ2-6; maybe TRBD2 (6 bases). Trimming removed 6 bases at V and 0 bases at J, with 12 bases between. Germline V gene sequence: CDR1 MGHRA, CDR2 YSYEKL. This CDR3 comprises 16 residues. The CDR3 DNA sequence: TGCGCCAGCAGGCGGGACGGAAGCTCTGGGGCCAACGTCCTGACTTTC. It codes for CASRRDGSSGANVLTF.

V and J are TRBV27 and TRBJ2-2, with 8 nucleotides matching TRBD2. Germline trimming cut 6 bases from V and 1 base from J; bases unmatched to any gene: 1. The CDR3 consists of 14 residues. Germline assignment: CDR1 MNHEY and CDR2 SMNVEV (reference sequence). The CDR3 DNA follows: TGTGCCAGCAGACTAGCGGAGAACACCGGGGAGCTGTTTTTT. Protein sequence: CASRLAENTGELFF.

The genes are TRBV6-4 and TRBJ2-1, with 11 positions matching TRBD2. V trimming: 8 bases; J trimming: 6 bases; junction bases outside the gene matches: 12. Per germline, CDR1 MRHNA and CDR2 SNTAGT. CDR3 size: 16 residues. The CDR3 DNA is TGTGCCAGCTCGGGGGAATCCGGGACTAGCGGCAATGAGCAGTTCTTC. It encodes CASSGESGTSGNEQFF.

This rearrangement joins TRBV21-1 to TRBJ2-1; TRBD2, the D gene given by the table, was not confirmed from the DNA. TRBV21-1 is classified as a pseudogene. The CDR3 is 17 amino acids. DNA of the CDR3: TGTGCCAGCAGCAAAGAAGTGTTGAGCGGGACTTACAATGAGCAGTTCTTC. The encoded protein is CASSKEVLSGTYNEQFF.

Here the CDR3 reads CASSARDRFAGELFF. CDR3 nucleotide sequence: TGTGCCAGCAGTGCCCGGGACAGATTCGCCGGGGAGCTGTTTTTT. V gene TRBV2 combines with J gene TRBJ2-2, with 7 bases that match TRBD1. Germline assignment: CDR1 SNHLY and CDR2 FYNNEI. Trimming at V came to 4 bases and at J to 6 bases, leaving 8 bases not matched to a gene. The CDR3 extends over 15 amino acids.

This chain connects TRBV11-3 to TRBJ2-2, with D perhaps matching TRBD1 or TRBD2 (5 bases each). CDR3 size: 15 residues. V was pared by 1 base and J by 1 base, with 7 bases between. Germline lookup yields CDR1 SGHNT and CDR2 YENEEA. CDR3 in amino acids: CASSLGGRNTGELFF. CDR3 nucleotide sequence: TGTGCCAGCAGCTTAGGGGGGAGGAACACCGGGGAGCTGTTTTTT.

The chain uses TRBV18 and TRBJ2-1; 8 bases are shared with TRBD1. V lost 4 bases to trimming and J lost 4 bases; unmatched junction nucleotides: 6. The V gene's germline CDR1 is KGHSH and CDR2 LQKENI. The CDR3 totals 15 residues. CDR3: CASSRRDRIYNEQFF. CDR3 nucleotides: TGTGCCAGCTCACGTCGGGACAGGATTTACAATGAGCAGTTCTTC.

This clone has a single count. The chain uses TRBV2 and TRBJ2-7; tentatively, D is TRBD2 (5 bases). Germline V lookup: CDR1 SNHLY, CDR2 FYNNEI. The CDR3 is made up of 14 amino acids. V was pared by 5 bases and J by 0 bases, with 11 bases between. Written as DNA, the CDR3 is TGTGCCAGCAGTAGAGGGCGAATCTCCTACGAGCAGTACTTC. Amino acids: CASSRGRISYEQYF.

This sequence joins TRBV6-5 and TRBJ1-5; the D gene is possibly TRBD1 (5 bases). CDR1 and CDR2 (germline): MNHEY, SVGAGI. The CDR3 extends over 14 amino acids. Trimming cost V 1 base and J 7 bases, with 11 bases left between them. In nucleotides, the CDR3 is TGTGCCAGCAGTTACTTCAGGGAACTACAGCCCCAGCATTTT. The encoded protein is CASSYFRELQPQHF.

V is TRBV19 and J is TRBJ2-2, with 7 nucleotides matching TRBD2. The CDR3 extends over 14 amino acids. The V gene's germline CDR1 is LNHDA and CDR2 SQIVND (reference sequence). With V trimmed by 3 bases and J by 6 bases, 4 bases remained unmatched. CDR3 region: CASSIQGGAGELFF. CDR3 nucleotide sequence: TGTGCCAGTAGTATCCAGGGAGGGGCCGGGGAGCTGTTTTTT.

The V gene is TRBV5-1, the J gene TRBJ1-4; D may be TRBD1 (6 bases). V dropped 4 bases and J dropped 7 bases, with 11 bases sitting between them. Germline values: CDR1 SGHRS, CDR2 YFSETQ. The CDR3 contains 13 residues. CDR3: CASSLDRAEKLFF. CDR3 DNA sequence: TGCGCCAGCAGCCTGGACAGAGCTGAAAAACTGTTTTTT.

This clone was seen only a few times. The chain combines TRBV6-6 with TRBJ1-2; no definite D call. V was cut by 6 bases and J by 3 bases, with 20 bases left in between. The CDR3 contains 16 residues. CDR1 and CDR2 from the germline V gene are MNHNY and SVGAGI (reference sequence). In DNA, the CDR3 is TGTGCCAGCAGCGCGGTCTCGGGTGGCAGCGACTATGGCTACACCTTC. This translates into CASSAVSGGSDYGYTF.